These 17 T cell receptor beta chains were all obtained from the same sample, sequenced in a study of blood T cell repertoires in COVID-19. Only in-frame clones appear in the TCRdb table, and some are missing; sequencing was by immunoSEQ multiplex PCR. The data hold more than 200,000 clones, with around 80% observed a single time. Input material: peripheral blood. These receptor sequences come from a man aged 35-49 years with active or convalescent COVID-19.

The rearrangement joins TRBV10-3 to TRBJ1-1; 7 bases are shared with TRBD1. CDR3 size: 11 residues. Trimming at V came to 6 bases and at J to 8 bases, leaving 3 bases not matched to a gene. Germline V gene data show CDR1 as ENHRY and CDR2 as SYGVKD. This CDR3 is CAISEDREAFF. The CDR3 DNA sequence: TGTGCCATCAGCGAGGACAGGGAAGCTTTCTTT.

Written as DNA, the CDR3 is TGTGCCAGCAGACCTACAGGGGAGGAAAAACTGTTTTTT. It translates to CASRPTGEEKLFF. The chain is built from TRBV6-5 and TRBJ1-4; 7 nucleotides match TRBD1. Losses at the gene ends were 6 bases for V and 8 bases for J; bases not matched to a gene: 6. Germline V gives CDR1 MNHEY, CDR2 SVGAGI. The CDR3 length is 13 residues.

In its sample, this clone was seen a few times. The rearrangement links TRBV5-1 to TRBJ1-2; D may be TRBD1 (6 bases). V lost 6 bases, J lost 6 bases, and 18 bases lay in between. This CDR3 has 14 residues. Germline CDR1 is SGHRS and CDR2 is YFSETQ. In DNA, the CDR3 is TGCGCCAGCACCCCGGACAGAAGATATGATGGCTACACCTTC. It codes for CASTPDRRYDGYTF.

The genes are TRBV3-1 (or the pseudogene TRBV3-2) and TRBJ1-2; TRBD1 aligns across 7 bases. The V segment lost 3 bases and the J segment 6 bases; nucleotides outside the gene matches: 16. The CDR3 consists of 17 residues. CDR1 is LGHDT and CDR2 is YNNKEL in the germline V gene (reference sequence). Here the CDR3 DNA reads TGTGCCAGCAGCCAGATCGAACCTTTAGGGGGCGCTGATGGCTACACCTTC. It specifies CASSQIEPLGGADGYTF.

The chain joins TRBV3-1 (or the pseudogene TRBV3-2) to TRBJ2-7, with D unresolved. The CDR3 covers 15 residues. Germline V gene sequence: CDR1 LGHDT, CDR2 YNNKEL (reference sequence). Trimming cost V 0 bases and J 2 bases, with 11 bases left between them. In DNA, the CDR3 is TGTGCCAGCAGCCAAGATTGGGCCCGCACCTACGAGCAGTACTTC. Translating gives CASSQDWARTYEQYF.

The chain uses TRBV9 and TRBJ1-1; D gene uncertain. V was pared by 3 bases and J by 2 bases, with 17 bases between. This CDR3 has 16 residues. CDR1 and CDR2 (germline): SGDLS, YYNGEE. The CDR3 here is CASSATVQHLNTEAFF. CDR3 sequence (DNA): TGTGCCAGCAGCGCCACAGTCCAGCACCTTAACACTGAAGCTTTCTTT.

V is TRBV3-1 (or the pseudogene TRBV3-2) and J is TRBJ2-3; 9 positions agree with TRBD1. V gave up 1 base and J gave up 4 bases; unmatched junction bases: 0. Germline CDR1 LGHDT, CDR2 YNNKEL (reference sequence). The CDR3 has 14 residues. This CDR3 is CASSQGTGADTQYF. The CDR3 DNA follows: TGTGCCAGCAGCCAAGGGACAGGGGCAGATACGCAGTATTTT.

This clone appeared a single time. The chain combines TRBV10-3 with TRBJ2-7, with TRBD1 matching 7 bases. Germline V CDR1 and CDR2: ENHRY, SYGVKD. The CDR3 extends over 16 amino acids. V was pared by 3 bases and J by 6 bases, with 14 bases of the junction left unmatched. The CDR3 loop is CAISDPGQVPAAEQYF. In DNA form, the CDR3 reads TGTGCCATCAGTGACCCAGGACAGGTCCCCGCCGCCGAGCAGTACTTC.

The V call is TRBV10-3, the J call TRBJ2-2; TRBD2 aligns across 13 bases. V gave up 2 bases and J gave up 7 bases; unmatched junction bases: 4. CDR1 ENHRY and CDR2 SYGVKD come from the germline V gene. The CDR3 has 16 residues. Written as DNA, the CDR3 is TGTGCCATCAGTGAGGGACTAGCGGGAGTACTCGGGGAGCTGTTTTTT. Residues: CAISEGLAGVLGELFF.

The chain couples TRBV5-6 to TRBJ1-2; TRBD1 matches 8 bases. There are 19 residues in the CDR3. From germline, CDR1 is SGHDT and CDR2 YYEEEE. V lost 4 bases and J lost 8; bases outside the gene matches: 25. The CDR3 loop is CASSLDRAVIAEHRWGYTF. The CDR3 coding sequence is TGTGCCAGCAGCCTGGACAGGGCGGTCATAGCCGAACATCGATGGGGCTACACCTTC.

The V gene is TRBV1, the J gene TRBJ2-3; TRBD1 is the table's D call and was not checked against the DNA. TRBV1 is a pseudogene locus. CDR3 length equals 21 residues. The CDR3: CTSSQKGAAQLAEDGADTQYF. CDR3 bases: TGCACCAGCAGCCAAAAAGGGGCCGCCCAACTTGCGGAAGATGGGGCAGATACGCAGTATTTT.

This chain links TRBV11-3 with TRBJ2-7, with D perhaps TRBD1 (6 bases). Germline CDR1 reads SGHNT; CDR2 reads YENEEA. The V gene lost 8 bases and the J gene lost 2 bases, with 10 bases spanning the gap. This CDR3 is 12 amino acids long. The CDR3 region has the DNA TGTGCCAGCGGGGGCCGGACCTACGAGCAGTACTTC. This encodes CASGGRTYEQYF.

V and J are TRBV30 and TRBJ1-2; tentatively, D is TRBD1 (5 bases). Germline V gives CDR1 GTSNPN, CDR2 SVGIG (reference sequence). The V gene lost 3 bases and the J gene lost 7 bases, with 18 bases spanning the gap. This CDR3 has 14 residues. The CDR3 DNA reads as TGTGCCTGGAGCTTCGCCGGCGGGGGTCGTGGCTACACCTTC. Its translation is CAWSFAGGGRGYTF.

This rearrangement joins TRBV7-9 to TRBJ1-2, with no clear D. In germline, CDR1 is SEHNR, CDR2 FQNEAQ (reference sequence). The CDR3 sequence is 13 residues long. V shed 1 base and J shed 3 bases, with 6 bases lying between them. Written as DNA, the CDR3 is TGTGCCAGCAGCTTAGACAGATACTATGGCTACACCTTC. Protein: CASSLDRYYGYTF.

The rearrangement joins TRBV27 to TRBJ1-1, with a possible D match to TRBD1 (5 bases). V shed 5 bases and J shed 8 bases, with 18 bases lying between them. The germline V gene has CDR1 MNHEY and CDR2 SMNVEV (reference sequence). This CDR3 comprises 14 residues. The CDR3 here is CASSHPLDRDEAFF. The DNA for the CDR3 is TGTGCCAGCAGTCACCCCCTCGACAGAGACGAAGCTTTCTTT.

The chain couples TRBV7-2 to TRBJ1-1; D is ambiguous. Germline V gives CDR1 SGHTA, CDR2 FQGNSA. The CDR3 runs 15 residues. The V end was cut by 5 bases, the J end by 10 bases, with 23 bases between. CDR3 protein: CASSRGPGLAEGAFF. CDR3 coding DNA: TGTGCCAGCAGCCGTGGCCCGGGCCTAGCCGAAGGAGCTTTCTTT.

V gene TRBV30 combines with J gene TRBJ2-3; D ambiguous. V lost 5 bases and J 4 bases, leaving 16 bases between the germline ends. The CDR3 extends over 14 amino acids. Germline loops: CDR1 GTSNPN, CDR2 SVGIG (reference sequence). This CDR3 reads CAWDGGASSDTQYF. CDR3 bases: TGTGCCTGGGATGGCGGAGCTAGTTCAGATACGCAGTATTTT.